These T cell receptor beta chains were read from a single sample in a study of OX40 agonist ivuxolimab in advanced cancers. Generated by immunoSEQ multiplex PCR, the TCRdb table keeps only in-frame clones and is missing some. The table records approximately 81,000 clones, 86% of them present only once. The source was CD4+ or CD8+ T cells sorted from blood, collected in a trial of the OX40 agonist ivuxolimab. These receptors originate from an adult with an advanced solid tumor such as melanoma, head and neck, liver or kidney cancer. CDR3s include the opening cysteine and the closing phenylalanine or tryptophan.

v_call	j_call	cdr3_aa
TRBV9	TRBJ2-3	CASSVGLAGRTDTQYF
TRBV10-3	TRBJ2-5	CAISDGTRGETQYF
TRBV27	TRBJ2-3	CASRFRLAGRTDTQYF
TRBV5-1	TRBJ1-1	CASSLERTGWTEAFF
TRBV2	TRBJ2-2	CASRAPVNTGELFF
TRBV2	TRBJ1-5	CASSGQGSLAGGQPQHF
TRBV7-2	TRBJ1-2	CASSLDAGTYGYTF
TRBV4-2	TRBJ2-2	CASTKRGAGELFF
TRBV10-3	TRBJ2-1	CAISVSDRGLNEQFF
TRBV2	TRBJ2-7	CASSWQSYEQYF
TRBV13	TRBJ2-3	CASSLKTSLPDTQYF
TRBV2	TRBJ2-6	CASMGGPGANVLTF
TRBV19	TRBJ1-1	CASSRQGAGTEAFF
TRBV7-9	TRBJ2-5	CASSLEVETQYF
TRBV5-5	TRBJ2-1	CASTFLTGSYNEQFF
TRBV25-1	TRBJ1-2	CASSVGTNYGYTF
TRBV2	TRBJ2-5	CASRVLAGGETQYF
TRBV7-2	TRBJ2-3	CASSLDRRTDTQYF
TRBV5-5	TRBJ1-2	CASSPEVGRYGYTF
TRBV7-8	TRBJ1-1	CASSFLNTEAFF
TRBV5-1	TRBJ1-4	CASSLEGQGDFEKLFF
TRBV7-3	TRBJ2-1	CASSSDSYNEQFF
TRBV6-5	TRBJ2-1	CASRIGGGEQFF
TRBV6-4	TRBJ2-1	CASSDRGGYNEQFF
TRBV7-2	TRBJ1-1	CASRRPHGAGYTEAFF
TRBV5-1	TRBJ2-2	CATRRTSGPNTGELFF
TRBV9	TRBJ1-2	CASSRDGKGNGYTF
TRBV2	TRBJ1-5	CASNLQGAANQPQHF
TRBV6-1	TRBJ2-7	CASRVGVGYEQYF
TRBV7-6	TRBJ2-5	CASSSGYGGQETQYF
TRBV18	TRBJ2-7	CASSPPGADYEQYF
TRBV6-5	TRBJ2-1	CASSSSGGEQFF
TRBV4-2	TRBJ2-3	CASRRTSGSQDTQYF
TRBV6-5	TRBJ1-6	CASSYADRRSPLHF
TRBV11-3	TRBJ1-3	CASSRGADDGNTIYF
TRBV2	TRBJ2-4	CASSGALDGKNIQYF
TRBV18	TRBJ2-1	CASSPRSSGSVFEQFF
TRBV5-1	TRBJ2-5	CASTLGAGGAQTQYF
TRBV10-3	TRBJ2-3	CAISESRTDTQYF
TRBV28	TRBJ2-3	CASSLTQADTQYF
TRBV4-1	TRBJ1-2	CASSQGDGNYGYTF
TRBV19	TRBJ1-5	CASREWDSNQPQHF
TRBV4-3	TRBJ2-7	CASSQGYSLDSYEQYF